This T cell receptor (beta chain) originates from a study of blood T cells in healthy people across ages. This clonotype was detected only a few times. Its antigen remains unknown. Study-wide points: Higher diversity and more naive CD4+ cells were features of long-lived donors, compared to aged donors.

Next came a second PCR, run for about 6 to 12 cycles, which used a sample-barcoded 5' primer along with a J-beta primer mix. MiXCR was run by TCRdb on the 5' RACE reads, yielding one entry per CDR3 protein. The repertoire has around 780,000 distinct CDR3 sequences, roughly 24% of them found once; the top ten carry about 2.9%. The CDR3 loop spans 15 amino acids. The germline V gene encodes CDR1 SNHLY and CDR2 FYNNEI. The V end was cut by 6 bases, the J end by 0 bases, with 9 bases between. These data also featured in a second study, about T cells of mothers and their children.

The TCR sequence derives from a boy aged 5-17 years in good health. This chain uses TRBV2 with TRBJ2-6, with D perhaps TRBD2 (6 bases). Material: blood. CDR3 nucleotides: TGTGCCAGCAGCCCGGGGGACTCTGGGGCCAACGTCCTGACTTTC. Amino acid sequence: CASSPGDSGANVLTF.